This paragraph reports one T cell receptor (beta chain). Its antigen remains unidentified. This specimen comes from a study of shared clonotypes between healthy human individuals. This table comes from immunoSEQ multiplex PCR, and its TCRdb copy is limited to in-frame clones, with some not included. The table lists about 980,000 clones, approximately 76% of them singletons, with approximately 1.5% in the top ten. CDR1 and CDR2 (germline): LNHDA, SQIVND (reference sequence). V lost 3 bases and J 0 bases, leaving 10 bases between the germline ends. The CDR3 runs 15 residues. Findings and caveats of the study: Naive subsets usually exceeded memory subsets in estimated richness.

J is TRBJ2-3 and V is TRBV19; possible D gene TRBD2, 6 bases. Material for sequencing was memory CD4+ T cells sorted from blood. Subset specified: CD45RA-negative fraction. This receptor was identified in a man between 18 and 35 years old in good health. CDR3 residues: CASSMRDSSTDTQYF. The CDR3, as DNA: TGTGCCAGTAGTATGCGGGACTCCAGCACAGATACGCAGTATTTT.